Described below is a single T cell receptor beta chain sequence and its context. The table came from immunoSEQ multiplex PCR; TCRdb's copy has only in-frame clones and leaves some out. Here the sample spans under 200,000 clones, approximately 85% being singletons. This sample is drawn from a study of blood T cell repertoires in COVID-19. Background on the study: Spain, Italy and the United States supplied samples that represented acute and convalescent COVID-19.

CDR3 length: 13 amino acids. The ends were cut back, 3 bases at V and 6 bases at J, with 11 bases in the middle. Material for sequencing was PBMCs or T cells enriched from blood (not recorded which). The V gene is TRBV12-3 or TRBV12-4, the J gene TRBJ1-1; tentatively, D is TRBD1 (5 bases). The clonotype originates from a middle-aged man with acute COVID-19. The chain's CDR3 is CASSFYGGAEAFF. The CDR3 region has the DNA TGTGCCAGCAGTTTTTACGGGGGAGCTGAAGCTTTCTTT.